The T cell receptor beta chain under discussion was sequenced for a study of T cells in Graves' hyperthyroidism and ophthalmopathy (dated by TCRdb to about 2019). A note on the overall study: To identify distinguishing TCR V-J signatures, a discovery cohort of about 100 patients was used, comprising 40 to 45 with Graves' ophthalmopathy and approximately 58 with stable Graves' hyperthyroidism. Whether ophthalmopathy could be predicted prospectively was tested in an independent validation cohort made up of roughly 20 hyperthyroidism patients plus 17 patients who later progressed to ophthalmopathy. The 95 to 100 discovery patients were randomly divided into training and test sets at a 7:3 ratio. In six Graves' hyperthyroidism patients, the study also compared T-cell repertoires from thyroid tissue with T-cell repertoires from blood. After blood sampling, hyperthyroidism patients were treated with methimazole at a starting dose of 30 mg daily, and ophthalmopathy patients were treated with high-dose intravenous methylprednisolone. TCR Vbeta CDR3 sequencing of roughly 140 peripheral blood samples (under 45 ophthalmopathy, roughly 72 hyperthyroidism and approximately 17 progressor patients) is reported in the paper.

A patient counted as having stable Graves' hyperthyroidism if no progression to ophthalmopathy occurred over 18 months of follow-up. Hyperthyroidism patients were newly diagnosed, had a disease duration of under 2 months, and were aged 18 to 65 years. Exclusion was applied to patients with uncontrolled infections, other autoimmune diseases, pregnancy or lactation. Diagnoses were based on clinical symptoms, serum thyroxine and TRAb, thyroid ultrasound and orbital computed tomography. Total RNA was extracted using Trizol reagent, and RNA quality was assessed on an Agilent 2100 Bioanalyzer. Comment on this clonotype: The target of this receptor is not known. Nothing much larger sits one base from this clone, and base qualities are not available.

Amplification of TCR beta CDR3 regions was carried out from RNA transcripts. The first round of RT-PCR for the TCR CDR3 was performed with the HTBI primer set and the Qiagen OneStep RT-PCR kit. Libraries were constructed in a second round of multiplex PCR, after which size selection and purification were performed. Sequencing of the libraries was done on an Illumina HiSeq2000 using paired-end 100 bp reads. In the paper's pipeline: Raw data were processed with SOAPnuke, discarding reads with adapters, uncalled bases, mean Phred below 15, or no exact constant-primer or identifier match. High-quality paired reads were merged with COPE v1.2.5, and unique nucleotide sequences were defined as clonotypes. Clonotypes were aligned to IMGT TRBV, TRBD and TRBJ reference segments using MiTCR v1.1. Only V-J combinations with frequency above 0.0001, covering 99.2% of repertoires, were analysed. A TCS score was defined as the ratio between F50 (clonal expansion) and ExV (chaos), using BLOSUM62-based TCRdist between CDR3 peptides within each V-J. Welch's t-statistics and random forest reduced 500 to 650 V-J features to roughly 13, which were used in a naive Bayes classifier (R e1071). Thyroid-blood repertoire similarity was quantified with the Morisita-Horn index. TCRdb reprocessing: public reads trimmed at Q25 with fastp, clones called with MiXCR, in-frame beta chains kept. Each record represents a unique CDR3 protein, reported with the most common genes and DNA among its rows. The V and J calls follow TCRdb's processing rather than the paper's. For this sample the table gives tens of thousands of distinct CDR3 sequences, of which about 53% were detected only once. Under 35% of the sample rests with the top ten.

Broader findings and caveats from the paper: Most expanded thyroid clonotypes (frequency above 0.001) were also detected in blood, a finding suggesting that blood repertoires may reflect thyroid immune responses. Sample size was not statistically predetermined, and blinding of investigators to group allocation was not performed. In validation, the model predicted progression to ophthalmopathy with approximately 71% sensitivity and roughly 72% specificity, a median of about six months before onset. In cross-validation, a model built on a 13 V-J signature told ophthalmopathy apart from stable hyperthyroidism with 87.88% sensitivity and roughly 81% specificity, and in testing the same model reached 80%/75%.

V was cut back by 8 bases and J by 2 bases, leaving a gap of 17 bases between them. The CDR3 contains 15 residues, cysteine and phenylalanine counted. The kept DNA is CDR3 alone, 45 bases in frame from the first base. The germline V gene (reference sequence) yields LNHNV for CDR1 and YYDKDF for CDR2. This TCR came from a man younger than 35 with Graves' hyperthyroidism. The sequencing input was peripheral blood or thyroid tissue (not recorded which). This receptor chain uses TRBV15 and TRBJ2-3; the D gene is possibly TRBD2, with 6 bases matching. At the DNA level, the sequence is TGTGCCACCGCGACGGGAGCTAGGAACACAGATACGCAGTATTTT. Translated, it gives CATATGARNTDTQYF.